This TCR beta chain was retrieved from a study of OX40 agonist ivuxolimab in advanced cancers. Study background: Eligibility rules accepted prior anti-PD-1, anti-PD-L1 or anti-CTLA-4 therapy, and 35% to 40% had some. Study-wide findings and caveats: Clonal expansion was seen in CD4+ and CD8+ blood T cells by week 6 at 0.1 to 3.0 mg/kg. There were, on average, more expanded clones in CD8+ T cells than in CD4+.

TCRdb's copy holds only in-frame clones and misses some; the assay was immunoSEQ multiplex PCR. The table has under 95,000 clones, around 88% seen once. For this clone: Its target is not known.

V was pared by 3 bases and J by 10 bases, with 5 bases of the junction left unmatched. The CDR3 consists of 13 residues. The sequence came from an adult with an advanced solid tumor such as melanoma, head and neck, liver or kidney cancer. The specimen was CD4+ or CD8+ T cells sorted from blood, collected in a trial of the OX40 agonist ivuxolimab. The V and J genes are TRBV23-1 and TRBJ2-1; TRBD2 matches 8 bases. TRBV23-1 is flagged as an ORF with uncertain function. This CDR3 reads CASSQTPGGEQFF. In DNA form, the CDR3 reads TGCGCCAGCAGTCAGACTCCGGGGGGGGAGCAGTTCTTC.